The 31 T cell receptor beta chains presented below share a single source sample, sequenced in a study of T cells in Graves' hyperthyroidism and ophthalmopathy. TCR beta CDR3 region amplification was performed from RNA transcripts. HTBI primers drove first-round RT-PCR of the TCR CDR3. TCRdb reprocessed the multiplex PCR reads with MiXCR, giving one entry per CDR3 protein. The sample lists around 580,000 distinct CDR3 sequences; roughly a sixth were seen once. The sequenced sample was blood. All receptors derive from a woman aged 18-30 years with Graves' hyperthyroidism.

At least ten counts were recorded for this clonotype. This rearrangement joins TRBV13 to TRBJ2-7; D may be TRBD2 (5 bases). CDR1 and CDR2 (germline): PRHDT, FYEKMQ (reference sequence). Trimming pared 6 bases from V and 4 bases from J, leaving 28 bases between. This CDR3 region has 18 residues. CDR3 sequence reads: CASSDKSGASGPLYEQYF. The CDR3 nucleotides read TGTGCCAGCAGTGATAAATCGGGCGCAAGCGGACCGTTATACGAGCAGTACTTC.

This CDR3 reads CSAEKGGATNEKLFF. Here the CDR3 DNA reads TGCAGTGCTGAAAAAGGGGGCGCAACTAATGAAAAACTGTTTTTT. The chain is built from TRBV20-1 and TRBJ1-4; TRBD1 matches 7 bases. Germline lookup yields CDR1 DFQATT and CDR2 SNEGSKA (reference sequence). Trimming removed 5 bases from V and 0 bases from J; junction bases left unmatched: 6. The CDR3 is 15 amino acids.

This clonotype was observed at least ten times. Mismatch with germline at one junction end may stem from a read error. The gene calls are TRBV6-1 and TRBJ2-7; TRBD1 matches at 8 bases. The CDR3 contains 13 residues. Germline-derived CDR1 and CDR2 are MNHNS and SASEGT. In DNA, the CDR3 is TGTGCCGGACAGACAGGGGCCTCCTCCGAGCAGTACTTC. This encodes CAGQTGASSEQYF.

The chain combines TRBV6-5 with TRBJ1-1; D is undetermined. CDR3 length: 14 amino acids. V gave up 4 bases and J gave up 1 base, with 10 bases separating them. Looked up from germline, CDR1 is MNHEY and CDR2 is SVGAGI. The CDR3 region has the DNA TGTGCCAGCAGTTTAACACCTCGGAACACTGAAGCTTTCTTT. Translated, it gives CASSLTPRNTEAFF.

The genes are TRBV12-3 or TRBV12-4 and TRBJ2-2; TRBD1 aligns across 8 bases. With 6 bases clipped from V and 7 bases from J, the junction kept 10 bases outside the gene matches. CDR3 length: 15 amino acids. CDR3 in DNA: TGTGCCAGCAGCTGGGACAGGCCCAATATCGGGGAGCTGTTTTTT. This translates into CASSWDRPNIGELFF.

The rearrangement joins TRBV5-1 to TRBJ2-7; D uncertain. The V gene lost 0 bases and the J gene lost 5 bases, with 12 bases spanning the gap. In germline, CDR1 is SGHRS, CDR2 YFSETQ. The CDR3 consists of 14 residues. Here the CDR3 DNA reads TGCGCCAGCAGCTTGGTGTCTCAGGTCAACGAGCAGTACTTC. Translation: CASSLVSQVNEQYF.

This clonotype was seen at least ten times. As DNA, the CDR3 is TGTGCCACCAGTCCCAAGAGGGGAGGCAATCAGCCCCAGCATTTT. This codes for CATSPKRGGNQPQHF. The V call is TRBV24-1, the J call TRBJ1-5, with a possible D match to TRBD1 (5 bases). The V and J ends lost 6 bases and 2 bases respectively, with 13 bases between them. Germline CDR1 KGHDR, CDR2 SFDVKD. The CDR3 covers 15 residues.

The sample holds many counts of this clonotype. This sequence joins TRBV7-2 and TRBJ2-1; 7 bases align to TRBD1. The V gene's germline CDR1 is SGHTA and CDR2 FQGNSA. The V segment lost 4 bases and the J segment 4 bases; nucleotides outside the gene matches: 4. The CDR3 spans 14 residues. In nucleotides, the CDR3 is TGTGCCAGCAGCTCGGGACAGACTTACAATGAGCAGTTCTTC. Translating gives CASSSGQTYNEQFF.

This clonotype was detected many times. The chain carries TRBV28 and TRBJ2-7; 14 positions match TRBD2. This CDR3 comprises 18 residues. The V segment lost 6 bases and the J segment 3 bases; nucleotides outside the gene matches: 13. The V gene's germline CDR1 is MDHEN and CDR2 SYDVKM. The CDR3 spells CASSVPGLAGVRGYEQYF. DNA for the CDR3: TGTGCCAGCAGCGTCCCGGGACTAGCGGGAGTTCGGGGCTACGAGCAGTACTTC.

This clonotype has ten or more counts. J is TRBJ2-1 and V is TRBV20-1; D may correspond to TRBD1 or TRBD2 (6 bases each). Germline CDR1 is DFQATT and CDR2 is SNEGSKA (reference sequence). The CDR3 has 16 residues. Trimming pared 6 bases from V and 3 bases from J, leaving 21 bases between. CDR3 sequence reads: CSALNQLGGRYNEQFF. In nucleotides, the CDR3 is TGCAGTGCCCTGAACCAACTAGGGGGGCGCTACAATGAGCAGTTCTTC.

This clonotype occurred a few times. V usage is TRBV4-1 and J usage is TRBJ2-1; 12 nucleotides agree with TRBD2. CDR1 MGHRA and CDR2 YSYEKL come from the germline V gene. The CDR3 covers 16 residues. The junction had 2 bases not matched to a gene; V was cut back by 1 base and J by 4 bases. The CDR3 sequence: CASSQAGLAGYNEQFF. CDR3 sequence (DNA): TGCGCCAGCAGCCAAGCCGGACTAGCGGGGTACAATGAGCAGTTCTTC.

The table lists this clonotype with many counts. Here the CDR3 reads CASRRGQGSNSPLHF. For the CDR3, the DNA is TGTGCCAGCAGACGCGGACAGGGAAGCAATTCACCCCTCCACTTT. This chain uses TRBV7-9 with TRBJ1-6, with 8 nucleotides matching TRBD1. The germline CDR1 and CDR2 sequences are SEHNR and FQNEAQ (reference sequence). This CDR3 has 15 amino acids. Unmatched junction bases numbered 8, after V lost 6 bases and J lost 7 bases. The whole variable domain, remainder taken from reference TRBV7-9 and TRBJ1-6, is DTGVSQNPRHKITKRGQNVTFRCDPISEHNRLYWYRQTLGQGPEFLTYFQNEAQLEKSRLLSDRFSAERPKGSFSTLEIQRTEQGDSAMYLCASRRGQGSNSPLHFGNGTRLTVT.

This clonotype was counted between two and nine times. The chain couples TRBV4-3 to TRBJ1-2; no reliable D call. V dropped 0 bases and J dropped 8 bases, with 13 bases sitting between them. The germline CDR1 and CDR2 sequences are LGHNA and YSLEER. The CDR3 runs to 14 residues. CDR3 nucleotide sequence: TGCGCCAGCAGCCAAGATTCGGCAGGTTACGGCTACACCTTC. This encodes CASSQDSAGYGYTF.

This chain joins TRBV19 and TRBJ2-5; TRBD2 matches at 13 bases. Germline lookup yields CDR1 LNHDA and CDR2 SQIVND (reference sequence). CDR3 length equals 16 residues. After removal of 2 bases from V and 4 bases from J, the junction contained 4 bases not matched to a gene. The CDR3 is CASSIRTSGSAETQYF. For the CDR3, the DNA is TGTGCCAGTAGTATAAGGACTAGCGGGAGCGCAGAGACCCAGTACTTC. Full variable domain (rest looked up from reference TRBV19 and TRBJ2-5): DGGITQSPKYLFRKEGQNVTLSCEQNLNHDAMYWYRQDPGQGLRLIYYSQIVNDFQKGDIAEGYSVSREKKESFPLTVTSAQKNPTAFYLCASSIRTSGSAETQYFGPGTRLLVL.

This clonotype showed up just a few times. V is TRBV12-3 or TRBV12-4 and J is TRBJ1-4, with D hard to call. The CDR3 consists of 14 residues. Trimming took off 3 bases at V and 6 bases at J, with 11 bases between the two ends. The CDR3 spells CASSFERGYEKLFF. The CDR3 DNA follows: TGTGCCAGCAGTTTTGAGAGAGGGTATGAAAAACTGTTTTTT.

Ten or more counts support this clonotype. This chain uses TRBV12-3 or TRBV12-4 with TRBJ1-1; D gene ambiguous. The CDR3 sequence is 14 residues long. The V end was cut by 3 bases, the J end by 1 base, with 9 bases between. CDR3 sequence: CASSFLRQNTEAFF. The CDR3 coding sequence is TGTGCCAGCAGTTTCCTAAGACAGAACACTGAAGCTTTCTTT.

This clonotype was counted once. The genes are TRBV14 and TRBJ2-2; 11 bases map to TRBD2. Germline CDR1 is SGHDN and CDR2 is FVKESK. CDR3 length: 15 amino acids. J gave up 7 bases and V 5 bases, and 6 bases lay outside the gene matches. CDR3 loop: CASSKLAGADGELFF. As DNA, the CDR3 is TGTGCCAGCAGCAAACTAGCGGGAGCGGACGGGGAGCTGTTTTTT.

This clonotype was observed a few times. This rearrangement joins TRBV7-9 to TRBJ1-1, with D maybe TRBD1 (5 bases). CDR1 SEHNR and CDR2 FQNEAQ come from the germline V gene (reference sequence). The V end was cut by 6 bases, the J end by 0 bases, with 17 bases between. The CDR3 is made up of 16 amino acids. DNA for the CDR3: TGTGCCAGCAGACTGGGGGGAGTTCGGATGAACACTGAAGCTTTCTTT. This gives the protein CASRLGGVRMNTEAFF.

This clonotype was detected only a few times. The V and J genes are TRBV24-1 and TRBJ2-3, with 9 bases fitting TRBD1. The ends lost 0 bases at V and 4 bases at J; junction bases unmatched: 7. The CDR3 sequence is 17 residues long. From germline, CDR1 is KGHDR and CDR2 SFDVKD. The CDR3 region has the DNA TGTGCCACCAGTGATTTGACAGGGGGCGGTATGGCAGATACGCAGTATTTT. Translation: CATSDLTGGGMADTQYF.

There are a few counts of this clonotype. The rearrangement joins TRBV18 to TRBJ2-5; 7 positions match TRBD1. The V and J ends lost 0 bases and 5 bases, in that order; junction bases with no gene match: 6. Germline CDR1 and CDR2: KGHSH and LQKENI. The length of the CDR3 is 15 residues. The chain's CDR3 is CASSPPTGMGETQYF. In nucleotides, the CDR3 is TGTGCCAGCTCACCACCGACAGGGATGGGCGAGACCCAGTACTTC.

The V gene is TRBV10-3, the J gene TRBJ2-3; tentative D call: TRBD2 (5 bases). The CDR3 totals 14 residues. The germline CDR1 and CDR2 sequences are ENHRY and SYGVKD. Trimming took off 4 bases at V and 6 bases at J, with 14 bases between the two ends. The CDR3: CAISGPGVWDTQYF. DNA for the CDR3: TGTGCCATCAGTGGTCCCGGGGTTTGGGATACGCAGTATTTT.

This clonotype showed up just a few times. V is TRBV4-1 and J is TRBJ2-7, with TRBD1 matching 11 bases. Germline CDR1 reads MGHRA; CDR2 reads YSYEKL. This CDR3 contains 14 residues. V shed 3 bases, J shed 5 bases, and the junction held 3 bases outside the gene matches. For the CDR3, the DNA is TGCGCCAGCAGCCAGGACAGGGGGCGGAACGAGCAGTACTTC. Residues: CASSQDRGRNEQYF.

This clonotype was detected a few times. The chain combines TRBV14 with TRBJ2-1, with 7 bases that match TRBD2. There are 18 residues in the CDR3. V dropped 4 bases and J dropped 2; count of bases not matched to a gene: 14. The germline V gene has CDR1 SGHDN and CDR2 FVKESK. The CDR3, as DNA: TGTGCCAGCAGCCGACTTCCTCTGACTAGCCTAACCTACAATGAGCAGTTCTTC. Translated: CASSRLPLTSLTYNEQFF.

The sample holds many counts of this clonotype. The chain carries TRBV11-1 and TRBJ1-1, with a weak D call TRBD1 (6 bases). Germline CDR1 and CDR2: SGHAT and FQDESV (reference sequence). The CDR3 consists of 16 residues. The V end lost 2 bases, the J end lost 3 bases, and 16 bases lay between the germline ends. The CDR3 region is CASSLWDTRRDTEAFF. DNA for the CDR3: TGTGCCAGCAGCTTATGGGACACCCGCCGAGACACTGAAGCTTTCTTT.

This clonotype was picked up many times. The chain links TRBV27 to TRBJ2-7, with 10 bases lining up with TRBD1. The V gene end was trimmed by 6 bases and the J gene end by 5 bases; junction bases not matched to a gene: 7. Germline-derived CDR1 and CDR2 are MNHEY and SMNVEV (reference sequence). The CDR3 is 14 residues long. In nucleotides, the CDR3 is TGTGCCAGCAGCCCCGGGACAGGGGTCCACGAGCAGTACTTC. It yields the protein CASSPGTGVHEQYF.

This chain uses TRBV30 with TRBJ2-5; 9 nucleotides agree with TRBD2. Losses at the gene ends were 3 bases for V and 4 bases for J; bases not matched to a gene: 12. The germline gives CDR1 GTSNPN, CDR2 SVGIG (reference sequence). This CDR3 comprises 16 residues. The CDR3 region has the DNA TGTGCCTGGAGCCCCTGGGGGGCGGGAGGGCGAGAGACCCAGTACTTC. This gives the protein CAWSPWGAGGRETQYF.

The V gene is TRBV5-1, the J gene TRBJ1-1, with D tentatively TRBD1 (5 bases). The germline V gene has CDR1 SGHRS and CDR2 YFSETQ. The ends were cut back, 2 bases at V and 4 bases at J, with 12 bases in the middle. The CDR3 has 14 amino acids. In DNA, the CDR3 is TGCGCCAGCAGCTTCCAGGGCGAGGGCACTGAAGCTTTCTTT. Translated, it gives CASSFQGEGTEAFF.

This clonotype was recorded at least ten times. In DNA form, the CDR3 reads TGTGCCAGCCGGCTGGTGGGGTACACTGAAGCTTTCTTT. It specifies CASRLVGYTEAFF. The genes are TRBV28 and TRBJ1-1, with D unresolved. Trimming stripped 8 bases from V and 3 bases from J, with 13 bases between. This CDR3 is built from 13 residues. Germline-derived CDR1 and CDR2 are MDHEN and SYDVKM.

This clonotype was seen many times. The V call is TRBV7-2, the J call TRBJ2-1; D could derive from TRBD1 or TRBD2 (7 bases each). V gave up 1 base and J gave up 1 base, with 17 bases separating them. Germline values: CDR1 SGHTA, CDR2 FQGNSA. The CDR3 has 18 amino acids. CDR3 DNA: TGTGCCAGCAGCTTAGAAGGGGGCGGGAGTCTTTCCTACAATGAGCAGTTCTTC. This encodes CASSLEGGGSLSYNEQFF.

This clonotype was counted many times. The rearrangement joins TRBV12-3 or TRBV12-4 to TRBJ2-7, with D possibly TRBD2 on 5 matching bases. The length of the CDR3 is 16 residues. Trimming took 2 bases from V and 4 from J, leaving 18 bases between them. The CDR3 here is CASSLNPPGGGYEQYF. The CDR3 DNA follows: TGTGCCAGCAGTTTAAATCCCCCAGGAGGCGGTTACGAGCAGTACTTC.

This chain links TRBV7-8 with TRBJ1-4, with 7 bases that match TRBD1. The CDR3 is 15 amino acids. The V gene's germline CDR1 is SGHVS and CDR2 FQNEAQ. Unmatched junction bases numbered 5, after V lost 6 bases and J lost 1 base. CDR3 in amino acids: CASRFRQGTNEKLFF. Here the CDR3 DNA reads TGTGCCAGCAGATTCCGACAGGGAACTAATGAAAAACTGTTTTTT.